The T cell receptor beta chain under discussion was sequenced for a study of CD8 T cells in Susac syndrome. Overall study: When blood was drawn, the patients with Susac syndrome were therapy-naive, on corticosteroids, or on intravenous immunoglobulin alone.

The RNA, about 0.45 to 1 ug, was put through reverse transcription using random hexamers. TCRdb redid the calling of the immunoSEQ multiplex PCR reads with MiXCR, one entry per CDR3 protein. The repertoire holds roughly 150,000 distinct CDR3 sequences, with roughly 96% as singletons. The CDR3 is 14 amino acids. CDR1 and CDR2 (germline): DFQATT, SNEGSKA (reference sequence). The J segment lost 5 bases and the V segment lost 3 bases, leaving 8 bases of the junction unmatched. Negative isolation was used for CD8+ and CD4+ T cells, and FACS enrichment was applied to TEMRA cells. This clonotype originated in a human donor with Susac syndrome. This chain joins TRBV20-1 and TRBJ2-3; TRBD2 agrees at 7 bases. Sequencing input: CD4+ T cells from PBMCs. The CDR3 is CSARFGGSVDTQYF. As DNA, the CDR3 is TGCAGTGCTAGGTTCGGGGGGTCTGTAGATACGCAGTATTTT.